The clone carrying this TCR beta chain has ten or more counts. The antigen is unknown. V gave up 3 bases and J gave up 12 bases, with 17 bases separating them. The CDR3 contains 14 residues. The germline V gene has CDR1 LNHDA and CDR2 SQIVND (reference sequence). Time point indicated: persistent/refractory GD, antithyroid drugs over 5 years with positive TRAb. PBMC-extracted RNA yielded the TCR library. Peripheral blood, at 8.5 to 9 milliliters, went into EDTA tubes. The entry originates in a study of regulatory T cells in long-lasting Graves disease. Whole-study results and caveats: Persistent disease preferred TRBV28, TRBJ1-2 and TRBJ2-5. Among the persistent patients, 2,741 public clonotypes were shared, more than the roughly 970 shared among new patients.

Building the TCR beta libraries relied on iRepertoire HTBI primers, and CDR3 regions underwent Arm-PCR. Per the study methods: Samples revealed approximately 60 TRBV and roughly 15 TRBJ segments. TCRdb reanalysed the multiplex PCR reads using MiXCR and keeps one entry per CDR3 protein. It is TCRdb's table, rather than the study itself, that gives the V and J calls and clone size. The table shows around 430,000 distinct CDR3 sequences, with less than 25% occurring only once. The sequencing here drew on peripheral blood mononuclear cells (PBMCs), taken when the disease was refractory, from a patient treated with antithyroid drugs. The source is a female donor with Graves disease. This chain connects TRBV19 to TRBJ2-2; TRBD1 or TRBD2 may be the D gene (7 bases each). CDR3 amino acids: CASSMGGGLEKLFF. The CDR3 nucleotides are TGTGCCAGTAGTATGGGAGGGGGCCTTGAGAAGCTGTTTTTT.